Sequencing of this T cell receptor (beta chain) was carried out in a study of T cell responses to AZD1222 COVID-19 vaccine. Assay used: immunoSEQ multiplex PCR; TCRdb lists only in-frame clones, some missing. The sample holds fewer than 100,000 clones, about 88% seen once. On this clone: Antigen unknown.

Overall study results and limits: Spike-specific TCR repertoires showed rising breadth and depth after two AZD1222 doses. Only six AZD1222 recipients tested seropositive at baseline.

The CDR3 consists of 15 residues. V gave up 5 bases and J gave up 7 bases; unmatched junction bases: 11. In germline, CDR1 is SGHVS, CDR2 FQNEAQ. The starting material was peripheral blood, obtained on day 0 of AZD1222 vaccination. This sequence originates from an adult in good health. J is TRBJ2-3 and V is TRBV7-8, with 8 bases identical to TRBD2. The chain's CDR3 is CASSARSGAGYTQYF. The CDR3 bases are TGTGCCAGCAGCGCTCGTAGCGGGGCGGGTTATACGCAGTATTTT. The variable domain in full, completed from reference TRBV7-8 and TRBJ2-3, reads GAGVSQSPRYKVAKRGQDVALRCDPISGHVSLFWYQQALGQGPEFLTYFQNEAQLDKSGLPSDRFFAERPEGSVSTLKIQRTQQEDSAVYLCASSARSGAGYTQYFGPGTRLTVL.